This T cell receptor (beta chain) was sequenced during a study of blood T cell repertoires in COVID-19 (dated by TCRdb to about 2020). About the study as a whole: Samples from collaborators originated in the United States, Italy and Spain and spanned both the acute and convalescent phases of COVID-19. The material from the prospective study consisted of cDNA or gDNA derived from T cells, B-cell-depleted T cells, or PBMCs. Deeply sampled blood TCRbeta repertoires from subjects exposed to, actively infected with, or recovered from COVID-19 were included in the dataset. The repertoires were made available in a free public database intended to serve as a resource for research on the immune response to SARS-CoV-2. The samples were drawn from the first 160 participants of the ongoing ImmuneRACE study and from 1,254 subjects provided by 6 global collaborators. The sample metadata nearly always contained a de-identified subject ID, COVID-19 status, age in years and sex. Where available, HLA class I and class II types were obtained from metadata supplied by the sample provider rather than from assay-based typing. Findings and caveats that apply to the study as a whole: How much clinical and demographic metadata was included differed by source and by participant, and the metadata was provided uncurated.

A second Seattle source provided samples from volunteer blood donors who had recovered from COVID-19. Each collaborating institution followed its own protocols to collect whole blood in K2EDTA tubes. For TCRbeta analysis, collaborators shipped samples in one of three forms: frozen whole blood, isolated PBMCs, or DNA extracted from either of those sample types. The germline V gene (reference sequence) gives CDR1 as LNHNV and CDR2 as YYDKDF. Taken from cysteine to phenylalanine, the CDR3 has 14 residues. Solely the CDR3 DNA is kept, with 42 bases framed from the first base. Compared with germline, V lacks 2 bases and J lacks 3 bases; bases without a gene match: 1. This clone was seen a single time. Its antigen remains undetermined. Base qualities are not recorded, but no much larger clone differs from it by a single base. TCRbeta CDR3 regions were amplified from genomic DNA by means of the immunoSEQ Assay, a bias-controlled multiplex PCR. For the original study's pipeline: The number of nucleated cells in each sample was estimated from the amplification of reference gene primers within the assay. To quantify the absolute abundance of each unique TCRbeta CDR3 rearrangement, sequence reads were collapsed and filtered. Productive Simpson clonality was computed per sample as the square root of Simpson's diversity index over productive rearrangements. The source is immuneACCESS, and TCRdb retained only in-frame sequences with V and J called. Part of the clones is not carried over; for the studies checked, unresolved V genes explain less than half of this, and the remainder is unexplained. V, J and clone size were drawn from that table, and D and trimming were deduced from the DNA. This sample is represented by under 250,000 clones; around 81% of them were singletons. Of the sample, 1.9% falls within the top ten clones.

The receptor comes from a man aged 25 to 40 who had recovered from COVID-19. Here the chain combines TRBV15 and TRBJ1-2; 9 bases in the junction line up with TRBD1. The specimen was peripheral blood. CDR3 region: CATSRTGGYYGYTF. The nucleotides read TGTGCCACCAGCAGAACAGGGGGCTACTATGGCTACACCTTC.